The 18 T cell receptor beta chains reported below all come from one sample, sequenced in a study of cytomegalovirus exposure and HLA in healthy donors. Vbeta (60) and Jbeta (13) primers were used in the PCR. TCRdb's copy holds only in-frame clones and misses some; the assay was immunoSEQ multiplex PCR. The table records about 150,000 clones, about 72% of them present only once. Source material: PBMCs. Source of these receptors: a man aged 35-49 years in good health and CMV-seronegative.

The chain uses TRBV28 and TRBJ1-1, with TRBD1 as a possible D gene (5 bases). Trimming removed 5 bases at V and 8 bases at J, with 12 bases between. The length of the CDR3 is 12 residues. Germline-derived CDR1 and CDR2 are MDHEN and SYDVKM. CDR3 sequence (DNA): TGTGCCAGCAGTCGGGCGGGGCGGGAAGCTTTCTTT. Amino acid sequence: CASSRAGREAFF. The full variable domain, with the rest looked up from reference TRBV28 and TRBJ1-1, is DVKVTQSSRYLVKRTGEKVFLECVQDMDHENMFWYRQDPGLGLRLIYFSYDVKMKEKGDIPEGYSVSREKKERFSLILESASTNQTSMYLCASSRAGREAFFGQGTRLTVV.

The chain carries TRBV7-2 and TRBJ1-1; no firm D call. With 1 base removed from V and 5 bases from J, the gap between germline ends came to 5 bases. The CDR3 spans 12 residues. Germline CDR1 and CDR2: SGHTA and FQGNSA. The CDR3 region has the DNA TGTGCCAGCAGCTTAGGCCTAACTGAAGCTTTCTTT. It codes for CASSLGLTEAFF.

The V call is TRBV7-2, the J call TRBJ1-4; D gene uncertain. The germline gives CDR1 SGHTA, CDR2 FQGNSA. The CDR3 spans 14 residues. V lost 2 bases and J lost 3, with 7 bases in between. As DNA, the CDR3 is TGTGCCAGCAGCTTATCCCAGGCTAATGAAAAACTGTTTTTT. Translation: CASSLSQANEKLFF. Full variable domain (missing parts from reference TRBV7-2 and TRBJ1-4): GAGVSQSPSNKVTEKGKDVELRCDPISGHTALYWYRQSLGQGLEFLIYFQGNSAPDKSGLPSDRFSAERTGGSVSTLTIQRTQQEDSAVYLCASSLSQANEKLFFGSGTQLSVL.

V gene TRBV5-1 combines with J gene TRBJ2-2; a weak D match, TRBD2 (6 bases). Trimming removed 6 bases at V and 5 bases at J, with 17 bases between. The CDR3 runs 15 residues. Germline lookup yields CDR1 SGHRS and CDR2 YFSETQ. The chain's CDR3 is CASKLGIGGTGELFF. DNA of the CDR3: TGCGCCAGCAAACTGGGCATCGGAGGGACCGGGGAGCTGTTTTTT.

The chain joins TRBV28 to TRBJ2-5, with D possibly matching TRBD2 (6 bases). CDR1 is MDHEN and CDR2 is SYDVKM in the germline V gene. This CDR3 spans 13 amino acids. The V and J ends lost 3 bases and 5 bases respectively, with 10 bases between them. This CDR3 reads CASSLEGYETQYF. CDR3 nucleotides: TGTGCCAGCAGTTTGGAGGGCTACGAGACCCAGTACTTC.

The V call is TRBV4-1, the J call TRBJ2-3; 7 nucleotides line up with TRBD2. Germline trimming cut 3 bases from V and 1 base from J; bases unmatched to any gene: 10. In germline, CDR1 is MGHRA, CDR2 YSYEKL. There are 17 residues in the CDR3. This CDR3 is CASSHRFGRERTDTQYF. As DNA, the CDR3 is TGCGCCAGCAGCCATCGCTTTGGGCGGGAGCGCACAGATACGCAGTATTTT.

This clone was seen only once. This chain's CDR3 is CATLGGDEQYF. In DNA, the CDR3 is TGTGCCACTCTCGGCGGCGACGAGCAGTACTTC. The V gene is TRBV19, the J gene TRBJ2-7; D gene unclear. The germline V gene has CDR1 LNHDA and CDR2 SQIVND (reference sequence). The ends were cut back, 10 bases at V and 5 bases at J, with 12 bases in the middle. This CDR3 is built from 11 residues. Together with reference TRBV19 and TRBJ2-7, the CDR3 gives the full variable domain: DGGITQSPKYLFRKEGQNVTLSCEQNLNHDAMYWYRQDPGQGLRLIYYSQIVNDFQKGDIAEGYSVSREKKESFPLTVTSAQKNPTAFYLCATLGGDEQYFGPGTRLTVT.

The gene calls are TRBV28 and TRBJ1-2; D remains ambiguous. The CDR3 contains 14 residues. Between the trimmed V and J ends, which lost 8 bases and 4 bases, there was a span of 17 bases. The V gene's germline CDR1 is MDHEN and CDR2 SYDVKM. This CDR3 reads CASGGWETSYGYTF. CDR3 nucleotides: TGTGCCAGCGGTGGCTGGGAGACAAGCTATGGCTACACCTTC.

The J gene is TRBJ2-7, the V gene TRBV7-9; D unclear. From germline, CDR1 is SEHNR and CDR2 FQNEAQ (reference sequence). Trimming stripped 0 bases from V and 2 bases from J, with 11 bases between. The CDR3 sequence is 15 residues long. CDR3 protein: CASSLALAATYEQYF. Here the CDR3 DNA reads TGTGCCAGCAGCTTAGCTCTGGCGGCAACCTACGAGCAGTACTTC. Combining the CDR3 with reference TRBV7-9 and TRBJ2-7 gives the whole variable domain DTGVSQNPRHKITKRGQNVTFRCDPISEHNRLYWYRQTLGQGPEFLTYFQNEAQLEKSRLLSDRFSAERPKGSFSTLEIQRTEQGDSAMYLCASSLALAATYEQYFGPGTRLTVT.

The J gene is TRBJ2-3, the V gene TRBV5-1; a weak D match, TRBD1 (5 bases). The CDR3 has 14 residues. Germline CDR1 and CDR2: SGHRS and YFSETQ. Deletions cut 0 bases from V and 3 bases from J, with 8 bases between. CDR3 nucleotide sequence: TGCGCCAGCAGCTTGGCTCAGGGAACAGATACGCAGTATTTT. It yields the protein CASSLAQGTDTQYF.

The J gene is TRBJ2-7, the V gene TRBV29-1; a weak D match, TRBD1 (6 bases). The germline V gene has CDR1 SQVTM and CDR2 ANQGSEA. V lost 3 bases and J 0 bases, leaving 9 bases between the germline ends. This CDR3 contains 13 residues. The CDR3 DNA sequence: TGCAGCGTTGACAGGGGCGGCTCCTACGAGCAGTACTTC. Protein sequence: CSVDRGGSYEQYF.

This chain connects TRBV5-8 to TRBJ2-1, with 8 bases lining up with TRBD1. V dropped 3 bases and J dropped 7; count of bases not matched to a gene: 9. The CDR3 loop spans 15 amino acids. In germline, CDR1 is SGHTS, CDR2 YDEGEE. CDR3 sequence: CASSWDRSSWNEQFF. The CDR3 DNA is TGTGCCAGCAGCTGGGACAGGTCCTCGTGGAATGAGCAGTTCTTC.

This clone was observed a few times. This chain connects TRBV5-4 to TRBJ2-6, with TRBD2 identical over 8 bases. Per germline, CDR1 SGHNT and CDR2 YYREEE (reference sequence). The trim removed 0 bases at V and 2 bases at J, leaving 4 bases unmatched. This CDR3 is built from 17 residues. The CDR3 sequence is CASSLGTSFTGANVLTF. DNA of the CDR3: TGTGCCAGCAGCTTGGGGACTAGCTTCACTGGGGCCAACGTCCTGACTTTC.

This clone was counted between two and nine times. The chain links TRBV7-2 to TRBJ2-1, with TRBD2 matching 11 bases. Per germline, CDR1 SGHTA and CDR2 FQGNSA. V trimming: 4 bases; J trimming: 8 bases; junction bases outside the gene matches: 7. The CDR3 has 15 amino acids. The DNA for the CDR3 is TGTGCCAGCAGCTACCTAGCGGGGGGTAAGGATGAGCAGTTCTTC. Translated, it gives CASSYLAGGKDEQFF. The entire variable domain, with the rest obtained from reference TRBV7-2 and TRBJ2-1, is as follows: GAGVSQSPSNKVTEKGKDVELRCDPISGHTALYWYRQSLGQGLEFLIYFQGNSAPDKSGLPSDRFSAERTGGSVSTLTIQRTQQEDSAVYLCASSYLAGGKDEQFFGPGTRLTVL.

This clone was detected a few times. The chain recombines TRBV6-1 with TRBJ1-5; D possibly corresponds to TRBD1 (6 bases). The CDR3 extends over 12 amino acids. The V gene's germline CDR1 is MNHNS and CDR2 SASEGT. Deletions cut 5 bases from V and 7 bases from J, with 9 bases between. The CDR3 protein is CASSPGQQPQHF. The DNA of the CDR3 is TGTGCCAGCAGTCCGGGACAACAGCCCCAGCATTTT.

The chain recombines TRBV5-6 with TRBJ1-5; maybe TRBD1 (6 bases). The V end was cut by 2 bases, the J end by 6 bases, with 12 bases between. Germline values: CDR1 SGHDT, CDR2 YYEEEE. This CDR3 is built from 14 residues. The CDR3 DNA is TGTGCCAGCAGCTTACCAGGGGAGGGTCAGCCCCAGCATTTT. Protein product: CASSLPGEGQPQHF.

The gene calls are TRBV29-1 and TRBJ2-2; D is ambiguous. Trimming left V 7 bases short and J 1 base short, with 4 bases between. This CDR3 is 11 amino acids long. Germline lookup yields CDR1 SQVTM and CDR2 ANQGSEA. In DNA form, the CDR3 reads TGCAGCGCGGGGAACACCGGGGAGCTGTTTTTT. The encoded protein is CSAGNTGELFF.

The sample holds one count of this clone. The chain carries TRBV5-1 and TRBJ1-3, with TRBD1 matching over 7 bases. The CDR3 has 16 residues. CDR1 and CDR2 (germline): SGHRS, YFSETQ. The J segment lost 4 bases and the V segment lost 3 bases, leaving 10 bases of the junction unmatched. CDR3 nucleotide sequence: TGCGCCAGCAGCTCCGACAGGGCAGCTCACGGAAACACCATATATTTT. Translation gives CASSSDRAAHGNTIYF.